This TCR beta chain was identified during a study of cytomegalovirus exposure and HLA in healthy donors. The PCR contained 60 Vbeta and 13 Jbeta primers. The data were produced by immunoSEQ multiplex PCR, yet TCRdb's version contains in-frame clones alone and is incomplete. Among 150,000 to 200,000 clones listed, 55% to 65% were seen once. Study-level points and caveats: Evidence from a later analysis indicated that most CMV-associated TCR beta chains looked HLA-restricted.

The CDR3 sequence is 15 residues long. CDR1 is SGHDT and CDR2 is YYEEEE in the germline V gene. To note about this clone: Its cognate antigen is unknown. One junction end does not reproduce the germline sequence, and a read error may be involved.

The sequenced material came from PBMCs. This TCR came from a man aged 35-49 years in good health and CMV-seronegative. The V gene is TRBV5-6, the J gene TRBJ2-2; a possible D gene is TRBD1 (5 bases). The CDR3 DNA follows: TGTGCCAGCGGCTTAGGGGCAGGGAACAACGGGGAGCTGTTTTTT. Protein sequence: CASGLGAGNNGELFF.